This T cell receptor beta chain appears in the sequencing data of a study of monozygotic twins with inflammatory bowel disease. General study findings and limits: IBD patients displayed reduced TCRbeta diversity (inverse Simpson) when set against healthy co-twins. Variability in patient repertoires may have come partly from differing immunosuppressive treatments. The analysis failed to separate different T cell subtypes.

Germline lookup yields CDR1 SGHNT and CDR2 YYREEE (reference sequence). The CDR3 consists of 14 residues. For both chains, the TCRalpha and TCRbeta cDNA went through two nested PCRs of roughly 15 and 9 cycles. TCRdb reprocessed the 5' RACE reads and reports one entry per CDR3 protein, with no DNA. This sample contains some 300,000 distinct CDR3 sequences. On this clonotype: The target antigen is unknown.

Sequenced input: blood. This TCR was sampled from a human donor with ulcerative colitis or Crohn's disease, or a healthy co-twin of an affected twin (not recorded which). The V and J genes are TRBV5-4 and TRBJ1-1. The CDR3 protein is CASSTNRALTEAFF.